This T cell receptor (beta chain) is from a study of cytomegalovirus exposure and HLA in healthy donors (dated 2017 in TCRdb). Describing the broader study: The roughly 700 repertoires of the first cohort and the roughly 120 validation repertoires were produced on the same platform, according to a later analysis. High-throughput TCR immunosequencing, statistical association of individual TCRs with disease status, and machine learning were combined to predict cytomegalovirus infection status. The study was designed to test whether signatures of past pathogen exposure could be identified by cataloging public T cell receptors. A separate validation cohort of about 110 different subjects was used in addition to the roughly 620-subject first cohort. Findings and caveats that apply to the study as a whole: Most TCR sequences were seen in very few donors, while some public TCRs were found in many individuals. The study gave a list of more than 150 TCR beta chains associated with cytomegalovirus. It was suggested by the authors that the approach could potentially be generalized to other disease states and immunological phenotypes. A few of the identified cytomegalovirus-associated TCR beta chains were confirmed in vitro to be specific for cytomegalovirus antigens. Cytomegalovirus status was reported to be diagnosed by the classifier with high specificity and sensitivity in both the original and validation cohorts. A later analysis found that TCRs clustered in the first cohort also tended to co-occur in the 120 validation repertoires, with about 94% of cluster scores above 0. All 130 or so repertoires were used to score co-occurrence in the validation cohort in a later analysis, because that analysis had no HLA typing for the cohort.

With regard to this clone: No antigen is known for it. Base-call qualities are not available, and no considerably larger clone is one nucleotide away.

As encoded in the germline V gene, CDR1 is SGHTA while CDR2 is FQGTGA. The CDR3 runs 15 amino acids, cysteine and phenylalanine included. The retained sequence is limited to the CDR3, 45 bases, with the frame set at the first base. At the junction V is shortened by 5 bases and J by 4 bases, with 17 bases in between. Donors formed part of the validation cohort, which comprised some 120 subjects and was distinct from the first cohort of under 800 subjects. The protocol used for the library was the immunoSEQ multiplex PCR assay. As for how the authors treated the data: To diagnose cytomegalovirus status from the catalog of TCR beta chain sequences, a statistical classification framework was built. In its TCRdb copy, this immuneACCESS table keeps in-frame sequences only and misses some clones. Where compared with another copy, unresolved V genes explain less than half of these, and the others have no known cause. Clone size and V and J calls were adopted from that table, with D and trimming inferred from the DNA. The sample table holds about 89,000 clones, of which roughly 83% were seen once. The top ten clonotypes cover 12% of the sample.

What was sequenced was PBMCs. The chain couples TRBV7-3 to TRBJ1-2, with TRBD1 tentatively as D gene (6 bases match). The origin of this receptor is a woman under 30 in good health and CMV-seropositive. The CDR3 protein is CASSQFSTGSYGYTF. The nucleotides read TGTGCCAGCAGCCAATTCTCAACAGGGAGCTATGGCTACACCTTC.